These 24 T cell receptor beta chains were all obtained from the same sample, sequenced in a study of read filtering for tumor transcriptome and immune sequencing. Molecular barcoded adaptors covering alpha/delta and beta/gamma chains were used on about 0.4 ug RNA. TCRdb passed the reads through MiXCR, listing each CDR3 protein once. The table includes under 80,000 distinct CDR3 sequences, roughly 19% detected once. Sequenced input: a population of CD138-negative cells sorted from bone marrow. The receptors here all came from a donor at least 40 years old with multiple myeloma.

This clonotype came up many times. V is TRBV3-1 and J is TRBJ2-7; no firm D call. This CDR3 contains 13 residues. Trimming pared 4 bases from V and 6 bases from J, leaving 13 bases between. Germline CDR1 reads LGHDT; CDR2 reads YNNKEL (reference sequence). The CDR3 reads CASSRSALGEQYF. In nucleotides, the CDR3 is TGTGCCAGCAGCCGATCCGCGTTAGGCGAGCAGTACTTC.

This clonotype was recorded at least ten times. The chain joins TRBV28 to TRBJ2-7, with D possibly TRBD2 on 6 matching bases. There are 12 residues in the CDR3. The V gene's germline CDR1 is MDHEN and CDR2 SYDVKM. V shed 9 bases and J shed 3 bases, with 12 bases lying between them. The CDR3 bases are TGTGCCAGTCAGCAAGCGGGCTACGAGCAGTACTTC. This translates into CASQQAGYEQYF.

This clonotype was observed a handful of times. The chain recombines TRBV4-2 with TRBJ2-1; no reliable D call. CDR3 length: 13 residues. Germline assignment: CDR1 LGHNA and CDR2 YNFKEQ. V was pared by 0 bases and J by 9 bases, with 9 bases between. This CDR3 reads CASSQDFRTEQFF. As DNA, the CDR3 is TGTGCCAGCAGCCAAGATTTCAGGACTGAGCAGTTCTTC.

This clonotype has a count of ten or more. One end of the junction is discordant with germline, which a read error may explain. The V gene is TRBV7-7, the J gene TRBJ2-1; D uncertain. This CDR3 is 15 amino acids long. The germline V gene encodes CDR1 SSHAT and CDR2 FNYEAQ (reference sequence). The CDR3 reads CASSLIVSSYNEQFF. The CDR3 region has the DNA TGTGCTAGCAGCTTAATTGTTAGCTCCTACAATGAGCAGTTCTTC. The variable domain in full, with the rest retrieved from reference TRBV7-7 and TRBJ2-1, is GAGVSQSPRYKVTKRGQDVTLRCDPISSHATLYWYQQALGQGPEFLTYFNYEAQPDKSGLPSDRFSAERPEGSISTLTIQRTEQRDSAMYRCASSLIVSSYNEQFFGPGTRLTVL.

In its sample, this clonotype was seen a few times. The chain has TRBV18 and TRBJ2-2; 9 bases map to TRBD2. Germline V gene lookup returns CDR1 KGHSH and CDR2 LQKENI. The CDR3 contains 16 residues. The V and J ends lost 4 bases and 0 bases, in that order; junction bases with no gene match: 3. Here the CDR3 reads CASSLLAGTNTGELFF. CDR3 coding DNA: TGTGCCAGCTCACTGCTAGCGGGAACGAACACCGGGGAGCTGTTTTTT.

There are a few counts of this clonotype. This could be a read error, since a much larger clone is one nucleotide away. The rearrangement uses TRBV7-2 and TRBJ1-1; no firm D call. Trimming left V 4 bases short and J 1 base short, with 10 bases between. CDR1 and CDR2 from the germline V gene are SGHTA and FQGNSA. The length of the CDR3 is 14 residues. CDR3 in amino acids: CASSSLRENTEAFF. In DNA, the CDR3 is TGTGCCAGCAGCTCTCTGAGGGAGAACACTGAAGCTTTCTTT.

This clonotype came up many times. The V and J genes are TRBV7-2 and TRBJ1-4; a possible D gene is TRBD1 (5 bases). This CDR3 contains 13 residues. In germline, CDR1 is SGHTA, CDR2 FQGNSA. V dropped 1 base and J dropped 7 bases, with 7 bases sitting between them. CDR3 region: CASSLDRREKLFF. CDR3 nucleotide sequence: TGTGCCAGCAGCTTAGACAGGCGTGAAAAACTGTTTTTT.

About this clonotype: In this CDR3 the conserved last residue, phenylalanine or tryptophan, is missing, so a read error is likely. V and J are TRBV5-5 and TRBJ2-4; D uncertain. Germline CDR1 and CDR2: SGHKS and YYEKEE (reference sequence). The CDR3 sequence is 15 residues long. Trimming removed 6 bases at V and 0 bases at J, with 13 bases between. CDR3 bases: TGTGCCAGCACCAAAAACCTGCTAGCCAAAAACATTCAGTACCTC. This codes for CASTKNLLAKNIQYL.

This clonotype occurred many times. The chain combines TRBV12-3 or TRBV12-4 with TRBJ1-1; D gene unclear. V lost 1 base and J lost 5, with 5 bases in between. The CDR3 has 12 residues. The CDR3 coding sequence is TGTGCCAGCAGTTTAGTGGGGACTGAAGCTTTCTTT. Translation: CASSLVGTEAFF.

This clonotype has a count of ten or more. This chain links TRBV18 with TRBJ2-1; D uncertain. This CDR3 is 16 amino acids long. Per germline, CDR1 KGHSH and CDR2 LQKENI. The germline V and J ends were trimmed by 3 bases and 5 bases, with 17 bases remaining between them. The CDR3 region has the DNA TGTGCCAGCTCACCCTTAATAGGCACTAAAAACAATGAGCAGTTCTTC. As protein: CASSPLIGTKNNEQFF.

Details on this clonotype: A much larger clone is a single base away; this may be a read error. The chain recombines TRBV14 with TRBJ2-1; a weak D match, TRBD1 (6 bases). Germline V gene data show CDR1 as SGHDN and CDR2 as FVKESK. CDR3 size: 15 residues. DNA for the CDR3: TGTGCCAGCAGCCAAGAAGGGACATTGAAGAATGGGCAGTTCTTC. Translated, it gives CASSQEGTLKNGQFF. Combining the CDR3 with reference TRBV14 and TRBJ2-1 gives the whole variable domain EAGVTQFPSHSVIEKGQTVTLRCDPISGHDNLYWYRRVMGKEIKFLLHFVKESKQDESGMPNNRFLAERTGGTYSTLKVQPAELEDSGVYFCASSQEGTLKNGQFFGPGTRLTVL.

This clonotype was seen only a few times. With a much larger clone just one base away, this may be a read error. Because it lacks the conserved phenylalanine or tryptophan at the end, this CDR3 is likely a read error. The V and J genes are TRBV7-3 and TRBJ2-2, with D perhaps matching TRBD2 (6 bases). CDR3 length equals 12 residues. Germline-derived CDR1 and CDR2 are SGHTA and FQGTGA. V gave up 7 bases and J gave up 5 bases, with 8 bases separating them. CDR3 nucleotide sequence: TGTGCCAGCAACGGAGGGACCGGGGAGCTGTTTTCT. Its protein product is CASNGGTGELFS.

In regard to this clonotype: A far larger clone is one nucleotide away, so this likely arose from a read error. The V call is TRBV11-2, the J call TRBJ2-1, with D perhaps matching TRBD2 (6 bases). The J call may be faulty, since TRBJ2-7 better matches the DNA end. Germline V gene data show CDR1 as SGHAT and CDR2 as FQNNGV. This CDR3 is built from 13 residues. The chain's CDR3 is CASSFTGALEQYF. The CDR3 DNA reads TGTGCCAGCAGCTTCACGGGAGCCCTGGAGCAGTACTTC.

To note about this clonotype: A much larger clone lies a single base off, so this may be a read error. The rearrangement uses TRBV20-1 and TRBJ1-1; D remains unclear. The germline gives CDR1 DFQATT, CDR2 SNEGSKA (reference sequence). V gave up 0 bases and J gave up 11 bases, with 13 bases separating them. The CDR3 has 12 amino acids. CDR3 in DNA: TGCAGTGCTAGAGATCAGGATGGCCGGGCTTTCTTT. Translating it yields CSARDQDGRAFF.

This clonotype was seen repeatedly, ten times or more. V and J are TRBV6-2 or TRBV6-3 and TRBJ2-1, with a possible D match to TRBD1 (5 bases). Germline-derived CDR1 and CDR2 are MNHEY and SVGEGT. CDR3 length: 15 amino acids. V was clipped by 5 bases and J by 0 bases, with 11 bases between them. The CDR3: CASSPLGASYNEQFF. The CDR3 DNA is TGTGCCAGCAGTCCCCTAGGGGCCTCCTACAATGAGCAGTTCTTC.

This clonotype was recorded at least ten times. The chain employs TRBV5-1 and TRBJ2-1, with 9 bases identical to TRBD2. The CDR3 spans 16 residues. With 0 bases clipped from V and 4 bases from J, the junction kept 5 bases outside the gene matches. Germline CDR1 SGHRS, CDR2 YFSETQ. The CDR3, as DNA: TGCGCCAGCAGCTTGGCTAGCGGGATCCCGTACAATGAGCAGTTCTTC. Protein sequence: CASSLASGIPYNEQFF.

Concerning this clonotype itself: This may come from a read error, since a much larger clone is one base off. V is TRBV6-5 and J is TRBJ2-5; possibly TRBD1 or TRBD2 for D (5 bases each). CDR3 length: 13 residues. Deletions cut 6 bases from V and 3 bases from J, with 11 bases between. Germline V gives CDR1 MNHEY, CDR2 SVGAGI. Here the CDR3 DNA reads TGTGCCAGCAGGGTCGGGGCTGAAGAGACCCAGTACTTC. As protein: CASRVGAEETQYF.

This clonotype has ten or more counts. The chain joins TRBV7-8 to TRBJ1-1; D perhaps matches TRBD1 (5 bases). V was shortened by 5 bases and J by 1 base, with 11 bases between the two germline ends. The CDR3 spans 14 residues. Germline CDR1 is SGHVS and CDR2 is FQNEAQ. CDR3 DNA sequence: TGTGCCAGCAGCCCTCCGGGGGGGAACACTGAAGCTTTCTTT. Its translation: CASSPPGGNTEAFF.

This clonotype was detected ten times or more. The V gene is TRBV11-1, the J gene TRBJ2-5; TRBD1 matches at 7 bases. This CDR3 spans 16 amino acids. Looked up from germline, CDR1 is SGHAT and CDR2 is FQDESV (reference sequence). The V gene end was trimmed by 2 bases and the J gene end by 3 bases; junction bases not matched to a gene: 9. The CDR3 reads CASSLTLTGQKETQYF. DNA of the CDR3: TGTGCCAGCAGCTTAACCTTAACGGGACAGAAAGAGACCCAGTACTTC.

This clonotype was recorded at least ten times. The genes are TRBV20-1 and TRBJ2-1, with no clear D. This CDR3 is built from 13 residues. Germline V lookup: CDR1 DFQATT, CDR2 SNEGSKA (reference sequence). The ends were cut back, 0 bases at V and 4 bases at J, with 7 bases in the middle. CDR3 sequence (DNA): TGCAGTGCTAGAGAGGACGATTACAATGAGCAGTTCTTC. Protein sequence: CSAREDDYNEQFF.

This clonotype has more than one count but fewer than ten. Because the CDR3 is missing its conserved closing phenylalanine or tryptophan, this is likely a read error. The chain combines TRBV2 with TRBJ2-2, with D hard to call. The germline CDR1 and CDR2 sequences are SNHLY and FYNNEI. Deletions cut 7 bases from V and 2 bases from J, with 8 bases between. The CDR3 length is 13 residues. Here the CDR3 reads CASKARNTGELFV. CDR3 nucleotides: TGTGCCAGCAAGGCCAGAAACACCGGGGAGCTGTTTGTT.

This chain links TRBV10-3 with TRBJ1-5; 11 positions match TRBD1. With 8 bases clipped from V and 0 bases from J, the junction kept 12 bases outside the gene matches. Germline V gives CDR1 ENHRY, CDR2 SYGVKD. This CDR3 has 18 amino acids. Here the CDR3 reads CAIGGKGQGAYSNQPQHF. Here the CDR3 DNA reads TGTGCCATCGGCGGGAAAGGACAGGGGGCTTATAGCAATCAGCCCCAGCATTTT.

This clonotype was seen many times. The chain employs TRBV5-1 and TRBJ2-3; D possibly corresponds to TRBD2 (5 bases). Trimming took 6 bases from V and 2 from J, leaving 10 bases between them. This CDR3 region has 13 residues. The germline V gene has CDR1 SGHRS and CDR2 YFSETQ. The CDR3: CASTMDSTDTQYF. DNA of the CDR3: TGCGCCAGCACCATGGACTCCACAGATACGCAGTATTTT.

This clonotype was seen more than once but under ten times. This CDR3 is CSVVTGTGGPEAFF. CDR3 nucleotide sequence: TGCAGCGTGGTTACCGGGACAGGGGGACCCGAAGCTTTCTTT. The chain carries TRBV29-1 and TRBJ1-1; TRBD1 aligns across 11 bases. Germline V gives CDR1 SQVTM, CDR2 ANQGSEA. V lost 6 bases, J lost 8 bases, and 11 bases stayed unmatched. There are 14 residues in the CDR3. Full variable domain (remainder filled in from reference TRBV29-1 and TRBJ1-1): SAVISQKPSRDICQRGTSLTIQCQVDSQVTMMFWYRQQPGQSLTLIATANQGSEATYESGFVIDKFPISRPNLTFSTLTVSNMSPEDSSIYLCSVVTGTGGPEAFFGQGTRLTVV.